The sequence of this T cell receptor (beta chain) was determined in a study of cytomegalovirus exposure and HLA in healthy donors. The study's findings and limits: The TCR clusters that emerged in the first cohort tended, a later analysis found, to co-occur in the 120 or so validation repertoires. Under in vitro conditions, a few CMV-associated chains were confirmed as specific for CMV antigens.

As for this clone: Antigen unknown.

The data were produced by immunoSEQ multiplex PCR, yet TCRdb's version contains in-frame clones alone and is incomplete. The table includes approximately 150,000 clones, 87% detected once. The CDR3 totals 15 residues. CDR1 and CDR2 from the germline V gene are KGHSH and LQKENI. J was trimmed by 5 bases and V by 0 bases; bases with no gene match: 6. The source material was PBMCs. This clonotype was sampled from a woman between 25 and 40 years old in good health and CMV-seronegative. The V and J genes are TRBV18 and TRBJ1-1; 7 nucleotides line up with TRBD1. CDR3 DNA: TGTGCCAGCTCACCACCCCGGGACAGATGGACTGAAGCTTTCTTT. The encoded protein is CASSPPRDRWTEAFF.